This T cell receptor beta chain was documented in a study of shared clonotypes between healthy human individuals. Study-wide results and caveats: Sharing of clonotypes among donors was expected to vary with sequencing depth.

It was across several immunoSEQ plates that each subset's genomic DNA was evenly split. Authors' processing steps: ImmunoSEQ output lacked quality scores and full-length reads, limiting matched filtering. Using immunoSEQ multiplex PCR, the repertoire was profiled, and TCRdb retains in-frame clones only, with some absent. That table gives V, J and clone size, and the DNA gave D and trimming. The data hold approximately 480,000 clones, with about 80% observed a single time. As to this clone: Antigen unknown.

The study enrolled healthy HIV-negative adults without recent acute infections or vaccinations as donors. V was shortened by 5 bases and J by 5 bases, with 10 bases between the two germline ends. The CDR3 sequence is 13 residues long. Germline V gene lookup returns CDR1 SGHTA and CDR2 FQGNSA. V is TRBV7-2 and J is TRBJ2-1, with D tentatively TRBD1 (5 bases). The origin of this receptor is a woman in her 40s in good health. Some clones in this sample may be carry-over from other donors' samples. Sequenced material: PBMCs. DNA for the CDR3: TGTGCCAGCAGCCCGAGACAGAACAATGAGCAGTTCTTC. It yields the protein CASSPRQNNEQFF.